This T cell receptor beta chain was identified in a study of blood T cell repertoires in COVID-19. This clone appeared a single time. The germline gives CDR1 LGHDT, CDR2 YNNKEL (reference sequence). The CDR3 is made up of 14 amino acids. V lost 0 bases to trimming and J lost 8 bases, with 11 bases between them. Sequencing used immunoSEQ multiplex PCR; TCRdb keeps in-frame clones, though not all of them. The sample has hundreds of thousands of clones, roughly 79% seen once. This chain joins TRBV3-1 (or the pseudogene TRBV3-2) and TRBJ2-1; D not resolved. Source material: peripheral blood. The clonotype was recovered from a woman over 75 with COVID-19, enrolled during active disease. In nucleotides, the CDR3 is TGTGCCAGCAGCCAAGACCCCAGGTCGCATGAGCAGTTCTTC. Its protein product is CASSQDPRSHEQFF.